This T cell receptor beta chain emerged from a study of vaccination and CD4 T cells after COVID-19. Study-level information: Following dose two, a median around 70 days (range 14 to 241) passed before post-vaccine samples were taken. Overlapping spike peptides of SARS-CoV-2, HCoV-NL63, HCoV-OC43 and HCoV-229E stimulated the cells.

Worth noting for this clonotype: The target antigen is unknown.

CD4+ T cells that had been cultured provided DNA sequenced with the Oncomine TCR Beta short-read assay. Once CD4+ T cells had been cultured, genomic DNA was extracted from them. TCRdb recomputed calls from the PCR reads with MiXCR, one row per CDR3 protein. The sample shows around 14,000 distinct CDR3 sequences, 45% to 60% of them seen only once. Stated treatment: approximately 10-day PBMC culture with coronavirus spike peptide pools or control peptides (ViraFEST assay). Via ViraFEST, peptide pools expanded antigen-specific T cells before TCR sequencing. The sequencing input was CD4+ T cells from blood, cultured in vitro. This TCR derives from a human donor who had recovered from COVID-19.

CDR3 bases: TGTGCCTGGACCGTCGGGAGGGGGAACACCATATATTTT. Its protein is CAWTVGRGNTIYF. The chain uses TRBV30 and TRBJ1-3; D is possibly TRBD1 (6 bases). V gave up 4 bases and J gave up 7 bases, with 14 bases separating them. The length of the CDR3 is 13 residues. Germline V CDR1 and CDR2: GTSNPN, SVGIG (reference sequence).